The 28 T cell receptor beta chains presented below share a single source sample, sequenced in a study of patients and donors after allogeneic stem cell transplantation. TCRdb re-called the RT-PCR reads through MiXCR, storing one row per CDR3 protein. The sample has roughly 230,000 distinct CDR3 sequences, less than 15% seen once; the top ten hold roughly 10%. Sequencing was performed on blood, either unsorted or a sorted T cell fraction (not recorded which). All receptors come from a human donor who was either an allogeneic HSCT recipient or a stem cell or donor lymphocyte infusion donor (not recorded which). It is not recorded whose cells these are; they may come from a transplant donor.

This chain uses TRBV15 with TRBJ2-5, with D perhaps assigned TRBD1 or TRBD2 (5 bases each). The ends were cut back, 3 bases at V and 2 bases at J, with 10 bases in the middle. The CDR3 runs 14 residues. The germline V gene has CDR1 LNHNV and CDR2 YYDKDF (reference sequence). This chain's CDR3 is CATSSWDGQETQYF. As DNA, the CDR3 is TGTGCCACCAGCAGCTGGGACGGACAAGAGACCCAGTACTTC.

The chain joins TRBV20-1 to TRBJ2-5; 12 nucleotides line up with TRBD1. This CDR3 is built from 15 residues. Germline V gene sequence: CDR1 DFQATT, CDR2 SNEGSKA (reference sequence). Trimming cost V 1 base and J 4 bases; bases outside gene matches: 4. The CDR3 loop reads CSARGGQGARETQYF. CDR3 coding DNA: TGCAGTGCTAGAGGGGGACAGGGGGCTCGAGAGACCCAGTACTTC.

The table lists this clonotype with many counts. This rearrangement joins TRBV10-3 to TRBJ1-4, with D possibly TRBD1 on 6 matching bases. V was clipped by 0 bases and J by 8 bases, with 13 bases between them. Germline assignment: CDR1 ENHRY and CDR2 SYGVKD. This CDR3 comprises 15 residues. In DNA, the CDR3 is TGTGCCATCAGTGAGTCGAATTCGGGACACGAAAAACTGTTTTTT. Its translation: CAISESNSGHEKLFF.

This clonotype was observed many times. The rearrangement uses TRBV5-1 and TRBJ2-1; 10 nucleotides line up with TRBD1. The CDR3 is made up of 14 amino acids. Unmatched junction bases numbered 4, after V lost 4 bases and J lost 6 bases. CDR1 and CDR2 from the germline V gene are SGHRS and YFSETQ. CDR3 protein: CASSTGTGANEQFF. CDR3 nucleotides: TGCGCCAGCAGCACCGGGACAGGGGCCAATGAGCAGTTCTTC.

This clonotype has more than one count but fewer than ten. The chain employs TRBV12-3 or TRBV12-4 and TRBJ2-1; 7 bases are a match to TRBD2. J was trimmed by 14 bases and V by 7 bases; bases with no gene match: 8. CDR3 length equals 11 residues. Here the CDR3 DNA reads TGTGCCAGCACCTGGGGAGGGCCGAAGTTCTTC. It codes for CASTWGGPKFF.

This rearrangement joins TRBV5-1 to TRBJ2-1; D uncertain. V dropped 1 base and J dropped 8 bases, with 13 bases sitting between them. This CDR3 comprises 14 residues. Germline V CDR1 and CDR2: SGHRS, YFSETQ. The CDR3 sequence: CASSLLGSSHEQFF. The CDR3 DNA reads as TGCGCCAGCAGCTTGTTGGGCAGTAGCCATGAGCAGTTCTTC.

The chain has TRBV30 and TRBJ2-1; D tentatively fits TRBD1 or TRBD2 (5 bases each). V was shortened by 0 bases and J by 9 bases, with 15 bases between the two germline ends. The CDR3 is 14 amino acids. Germline loops: CDR1 GTSNPN, CDR2 SVGIG (reference sequence). The CDR3 sequence is CAWSVIAPRGEQFF. CDR3 DNA: TGTGCCTGGAGTGTCATCGCCCCGAGGGGTGAGCAGTTCTTC.

V is TRBV3-1 and J is TRBJ2-2, with 10 bases aligning to TRBD2. After removal of 1 base from V and 2 bases from J, the junction contained 1 base not matched to a gene. Germline CDR1 reads LGHDT; CDR2 reads YNNKEL (reference sequence). The CDR3 is 16 residues long. The CDR3 sequence: CASSQGTSGNTGELFF. CDR3 sequence (DNA): TGTGCCAGCAGCCAAGGGACTAGCGGAAACACCGGGGAGCTGTTTTTT.

This clonotype appeared a few times. The chain joins TRBV6-2 or TRBV6-3 to TRBJ2-6; D is possibly TRBD1 (5 bases). The V and J ends lost 6 bases and 1 base respectively, with 13 bases between them. From germline, CDR1 is MNHEY and CDR2 SVGEGT. This CDR3 has 16 amino acids. CDR3 sequence reads: CASRRPQGSGANVLTF. The CDR3 DNA sequence: TGTGCCAGCAGGAGACCCCAGGGATCTGGGGCCAACGTCCTGACTTTC.

In this sample, this clonotype turned up a few times. The V gene is TRBV5-1, the J gene TRBJ2-7; D is possibly TRBD2 (6 bases). CDR1 is SGHRS and CDR2 is YFSETQ in the germline V gene. Trimming cost V 4 bases and J 1 base, with 18 bases left between them. There are 16 residues in the CDR3. CDR3 region: CASSPGVWDRSYEQYF. The CDR3 DNA reads as TGCGCCAGCAGCCCGGGGGTTTGGGACCGATCCTACGAGCAGTACTTC.

CDR3 residues: CASSFTLQNTDTQYF. In DNA form, the CDR3 reads TGTGCCAGCAGCTTCACCCTACAGAACACAGATACGCAGTATTTT. The V gene is TRBV7-8, the J gene TRBJ2-3, with D hard to call. Germline V lookup: CDR1 SGHVS, CDR2 FQNEAQ. The V end was cut by 3 bases, the J end by 2 bases, with 12 bases between. This CDR3 has 15 residues.

This clonotype appeared many times. This chain uses TRBV7-2 with TRBJ2-3; D uncertain. In germline, CDR1 is SGHTA, CDR2 FQGNSA. This CDR3 contains 12 residues. V lost 1 base to trimming and J lost 6 bases, with 5 bases between them. CDR3 nucleotides: TGTGCCAGCAGCTTAGGACCTGATACGCAGTATTTT. Translation gives CASSLGPDTQYF. Using reference TRBV7-2 and TRBJ2-3 for the parts outside the CDR3, the full variable domain is GAGVSQSPSNKVTEKGKDVELRCDPISGHTALYWYRQSLGQGLEFLIYFQGNSAPDKSGLPSDRFSAERTGGSVSTLTIQRTQQEDSAVYLCASSLGPDTQYFGPGTRLTVL.

This chain connects TRBV5-6 to TRBJ2-4, with 7 bases that match TRBD2. This CDR3 has 15 residues. V shed 0 bases, J shed 2 bases, and the junction held 2 bases outside the gene matches. Germline V gene data show CDR1 as SGHDT and CDR2 as YYEEEE. CDR3 region: CASSLDGRTKNIQYF. The CDR3 DNA follows: TGTGCCAGCAGCTTGGACGGGAGGACCAAAAACATTCAGTACTTC.

This clonotype showed up just once. V is TRBV12-3 or TRBV12-4 and J is TRBJ1-1; TRBD1 agrees at 8 bases. The V and J ends lost 7 bases and 4 bases, in that order; junction bases with no gene match: 11. This CDR3 has 15 amino acids. CDR3 coding DNA: TGTGCCAGCACCCTTGCAGGGGGCGCAGGCACTGAAGCTTTCTTT. Its protein is CASTLAGGAGTEAFF.

This clonotype appeared many times. The CDR3 coding sequence is TGTGCCAGCAGCAGACAGGGGGCGAGGGTCACTGAAGCTTTCTTT. Amino acids: CASSRQGARVTEAFF. The chain links TRBV5-5 to TRBJ1-1; 10 positions agree with TRBD1. The CDR3 consists of 15 residues. Germline V gene sequence: CDR1 SGHKS, CDR2 YYEKEE (reference sequence). V dropped 4 bases and J dropped 4; count of bases not matched to a gene: 7.

A few counts support this clonotype. This chain uses TRBV5-6 with TRBJ2-7; D is undetermined. Germline V gives CDR1 SGHDT, CDR2 YYEEEE. V lost 0 bases, J lost 6 bases, and 10 bases lay in between. This CDR3 is built from 13 residues. The CDR3 protein is CASSLDPVGEQYF. The CDR3 coding sequence is TGTGCCAGCAGCTTGGATCCGGTTGGCGAGCAGTACTTC.

This clonotype was recorded at least ten times. CDR3 sequence reads: CASSLGLSGNTIYF. CDR3 sequence (DNA): TGTGCCAGCAGCTTGGGACTCTCTGGAAACACCATATATTTT. The genes are TRBV7-2 and TRBJ1-3; a weak D match, TRBD1 (5 bases). The CDR3 is 14 residues long. Germline CDR1 SGHTA, CDR2 FQGNSA. V lost 3 bases to trimming and J lost 0 bases, with 6 bases between them.

This clonotype was seen a few times. The chain is built from TRBV6-5 and TRBJ2-7; 14 bases agree with TRBD2. The CDR3 covers 16 residues. Germline CDR1 MNHEY, CDR2 SVGAGI. The V gene end was trimmed by 2 bases and the J gene end by 5 bases; junction bases not matched to a gene: 5. The CDR3 spells CASSYRTSGRKDEQYF. CDR3 nucleotide sequence: TGTGCCAGCAGTTACAGGACTAGCGGGAGGAAGGACGAGCAGTACTTC.

This clonotype was counted only a few times. This chain links TRBV5-4 with TRBJ2-7, with 8 bases matching TRBD1. Germline V gene data show CDR1 as SGHNT and CDR2 as YYREEE (reference sequence). Trimming at V came to 5 bases and at J to 4 bases, leaving 8 bases not matched to a gene. The CDR3 covers 14 residues. The CDR3 DNA reads TGTGCCAGCAGGGCAGACAGGGGACGGTACGAGCAGTACTTC. Protein: CASRADRGRYEQYF.

This clonotype was detected many times. The chain uses TRBV27 and TRBJ1-5; D gene ambiguous. Germline V gives CDR1 MNHEY, CDR2 SMNVEV (reference sequence). V was shortened by 3 bases and J by 2 bases, with 5 bases between the two germline ends. The CDR3 length is 13 residues. The CDR3 is CASSFWGNQPQHF. DNA of the CDR3: TGTGCCAGCAGTTTTTGGGGCAATCAGCCCCAGCATTTT.

The chain uses TRBV5-1 and TRBJ2-7, with D maybe TRBD2 (6 bases). Germline V lookup: CDR1 SGHRS, CDR2 YFSETQ. V was cut by 1 base and J by 3 bases, with 11 bases left in between. This CDR3 is 14 amino acids long. CDR3 residues: CASSLPGVVYEQYF. The CDR3 DNA reads as TGCGCCAGCAGCTTGCCGGGAGTGGTCTACGAGCAGTACTTC. Looking up the rest from reference TRBV5-1 and TRBJ2-7 gives the full variable domain: KAGVTQTPRYLIKTRGQQVTLSCSPISGHRSVSWYQQTPGQGLQFLFEYFSETQRNKGNFPGRFSGRQFSNSRSEMNVSTLELGDSALYLCASSLPGVVYEQYFGPGTRLTVT.

The chain links TRBV20-1 to TRBJ2-1, with 13 bases fitting TRBD2. Germline CDR1 DFQATT, CDR2 SNEGSKA (reference sequence). Losses at the gene ends were 5 bases for V and 6 bases for J; bases not matched to a gene: 7. The CDR3 is made up of 15 amino acids. CDR3 residues: CSALPGTSGVNEQFF. DNA for the CDR3: TGCAGTGCTCTACCCGGGACTAGCGGGGTCAATGAGCAGTTCTTC.

V usage is TRBV5-5 and J usage is TRBJ1-2; possible D gene TRBD1, 6 bases. Trimming pared 2 bases from V and 3 bases from J, leaving 8 bases between. The CDR3 loop spans 13 amino acids. Germline lookup yields CDR1 SGHKS and CDR2 YYEKEE (reference sequence). CDR3 amino acids: CASSFAGDYGYTF. The CDR3 coding sequence is TGTGCCAGCAGCTTCGCAGGGGACTATGGCTACACCTTC.

This rearrangement joins TRBV20-1 to TRBJ2-3; 11 nucleotides match TRBD1. The CDR3 contains 14 residues. Germline V lookup: CDR1 DFQATT, CDR2 SNEGSKA (reference sequence). V dropped 4 bases and J dropped 5; count of bases not matched to a gene: 5. The CDR3 region is CSANRDRGRDTQYF. The CDR3 region has the DNA TGCAGTGCTAACCGGGACAGGGGGAGAGATACGCAGTATTTT.

The CDR3 here is CASSQAAGVNTGELFF. The DNA for the CDR3 is TGTGCCAGCAGCCAAGCTGCGGGGGTGAACACCGGGGAGCTGTTTTTT. The chain links TRBV4-2 to TRBJ2-2, with 7 bases that match TRBD2. The CDR3 is 16 amino acids. J was trimmed by 1 base and V by 1 base; bases with no gene match: 3. Germline loops: CDR1 LGHNA, CDR2 YNFKEQ.

Concerning this clonotype itself: Germline is not matched at one junction end, which may reflect a read error. The chain has TRBV30 and TRBJ1-6; no clear D gene. The germline V gene has CDR1 GTSNPN and CDR2 SVGIG (reference sequence). This CDR3 has 14 residues. CDR3 coding DNA: TGTGCCTGGAGTAAAGACGGACGATATTCGCCCCTCCACTTT. Protein sequence: CAWSKDGRYSPLHF.

The V and J genes are TRBV19 and TRBJ1-5; D remains unclear. Trimming stripped 4 bases from V and 2 bases from J, with 6 bases between. CDR1 is LNHDA and CDR2 is SQIVND in the germline V gene (reference sequence). The CDR3 runs 13 residues. The CDR3 sequence: CASSRNGNQPQHF. In DNA form, the CDR3 reads TGTGCCAGTAGTAGAAATGGCAATCAGCCCCAGCATTTT.

This clonotype was observed a handful of times. The J gene is TRBJ2-7, the V gene TRBV5-1; D unclear. V gave up 0 bases and J gave up 4 bases, with 8 bases separating them. Germline V gene sequence: CDR1 SGHRS, CDR2 YFSETQ. The CDR3 totals 13 residues. CDR3 DNA sequence: TGCGCCAGCAGCTTGGACAGTGATTACGAGCAGTACTTC. It encodes CASSLDSDYEQYF.